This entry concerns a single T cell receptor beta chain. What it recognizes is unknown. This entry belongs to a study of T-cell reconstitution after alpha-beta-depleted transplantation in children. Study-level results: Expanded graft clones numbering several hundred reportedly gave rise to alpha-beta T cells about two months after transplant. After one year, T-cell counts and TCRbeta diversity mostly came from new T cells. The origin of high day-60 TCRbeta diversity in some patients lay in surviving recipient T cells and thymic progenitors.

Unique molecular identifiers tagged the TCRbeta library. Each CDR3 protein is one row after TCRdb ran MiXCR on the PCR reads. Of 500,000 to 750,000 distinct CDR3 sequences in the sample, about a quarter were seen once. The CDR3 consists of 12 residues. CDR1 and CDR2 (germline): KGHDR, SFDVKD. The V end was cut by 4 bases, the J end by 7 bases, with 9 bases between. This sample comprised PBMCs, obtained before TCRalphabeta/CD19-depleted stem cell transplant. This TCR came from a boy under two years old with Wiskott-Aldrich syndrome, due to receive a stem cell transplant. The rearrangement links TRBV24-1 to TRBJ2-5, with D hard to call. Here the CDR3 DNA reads TGTGCCACCAGTGACCCTGTCGGGACCCAGTACTTC. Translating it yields CATSDPVGTQYF.